This TCR beta chain was recovered during a study of T cells in localized non-small cell lung cancer. Study-level results: Tumor samples were not multi-region, leaving intratumor heterogeneity unexcluded. Median detection of top 100 tumor clones in adjacent lung was under 75 clones. Uninvolved adjacent lung, not tumor, had the highest T cell clonality.

Comments on this clone: What it binds is not known.

TCRdb keeps only in-frame clones here, not all; method: immunoSEQ multiplex PCR. The sample records fewer than 20,000 clones, around 80% being singletons. This TCR derives from a male donor aged 60 or over with stage III lung adenocarcinoma. This sample comprised peripheral blood, obtained before any cancer treatment.

The CDR3 sequence is CASRTSGVGIQYF. CDR3 DNA sequence: TGCGCCAGCCGTACTAGCGGCGTTGGCATTCAGTACTTC. This chain uses TRBV10-2 with TRBJ2-4, with 8 bases matching TRBD2. CDR3 length equals 13 residues. Germline lookup yields CDR1 WSHSY and CDR2 SAAADI. V dropped 8 bases and J dropped 9; count of bases not matched to a gene: 9.